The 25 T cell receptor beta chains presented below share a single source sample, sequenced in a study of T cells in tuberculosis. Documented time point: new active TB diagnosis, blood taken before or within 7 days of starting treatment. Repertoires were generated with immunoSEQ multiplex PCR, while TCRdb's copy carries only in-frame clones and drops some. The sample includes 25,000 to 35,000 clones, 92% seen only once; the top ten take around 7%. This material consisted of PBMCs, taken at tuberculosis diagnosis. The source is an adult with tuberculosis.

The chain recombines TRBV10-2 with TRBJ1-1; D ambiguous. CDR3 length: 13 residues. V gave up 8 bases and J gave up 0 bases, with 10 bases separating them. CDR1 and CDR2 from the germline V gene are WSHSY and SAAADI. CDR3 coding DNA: TGCGCCAGCTCTGAGGCTCTGAACACTGAAGCTTTCTTT. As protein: CASSEALNTEAFF.

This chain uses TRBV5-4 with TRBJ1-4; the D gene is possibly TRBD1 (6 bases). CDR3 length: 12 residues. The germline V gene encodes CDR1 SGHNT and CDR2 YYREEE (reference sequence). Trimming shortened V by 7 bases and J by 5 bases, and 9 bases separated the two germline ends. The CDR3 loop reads CASGGQNEKLFF. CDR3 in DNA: TGTGCCAGCGGGGGCCAGAATGAAAAACTGTTTTTT.

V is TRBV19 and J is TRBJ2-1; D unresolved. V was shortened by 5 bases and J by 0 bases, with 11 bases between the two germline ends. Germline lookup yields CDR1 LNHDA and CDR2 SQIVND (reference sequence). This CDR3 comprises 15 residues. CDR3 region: CASSHQAPSYNEQFF. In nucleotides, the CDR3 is TGTGCCAGTAGTCACCAGGCTCCCTCCTACAATGAGCAGTTCTTC.

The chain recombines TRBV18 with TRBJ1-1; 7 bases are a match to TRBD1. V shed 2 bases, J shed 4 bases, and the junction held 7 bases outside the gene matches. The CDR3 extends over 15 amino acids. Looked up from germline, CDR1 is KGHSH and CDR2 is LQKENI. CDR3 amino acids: CASSPSSRGFTEAFF. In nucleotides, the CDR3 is TGTGCCAGCTCACCAAGCTCCAGGGGGTTCACTGAAGCTTTCTTT.

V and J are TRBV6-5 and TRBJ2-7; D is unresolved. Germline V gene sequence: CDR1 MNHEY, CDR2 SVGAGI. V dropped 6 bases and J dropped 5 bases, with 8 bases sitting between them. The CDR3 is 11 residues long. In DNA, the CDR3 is TGTGCCAGCAGGGGCCTCCACGAGCAGTACTTC. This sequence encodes CASRGLHEQYF.

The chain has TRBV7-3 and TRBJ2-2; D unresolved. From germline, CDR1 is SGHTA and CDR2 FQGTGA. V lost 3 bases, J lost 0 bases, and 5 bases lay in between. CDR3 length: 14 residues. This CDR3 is CASSFGPNTGELFF. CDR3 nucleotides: TGTGCCAGCAGCTTCGGTCCGAACACCGGGGAGCTGTTTTTT.

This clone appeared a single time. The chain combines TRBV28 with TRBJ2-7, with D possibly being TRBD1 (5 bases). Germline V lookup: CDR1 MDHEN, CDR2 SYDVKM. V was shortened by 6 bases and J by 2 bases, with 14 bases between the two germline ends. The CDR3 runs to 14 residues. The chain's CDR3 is CASSQLTGTYEQYF. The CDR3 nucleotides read TGTGCCAGCAGCCAATTAACAGGTACCTACGAGCAGTACTTC.

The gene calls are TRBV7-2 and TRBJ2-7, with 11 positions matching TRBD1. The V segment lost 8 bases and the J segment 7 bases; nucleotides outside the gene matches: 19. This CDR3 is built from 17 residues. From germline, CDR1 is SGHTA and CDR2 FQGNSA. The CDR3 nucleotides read TGTGCCAGCCTCCCTACGCCTAGGACAGGGGGCTCTCGGGAGCAGTACTTC. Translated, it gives CASLPTPRTGGSREQYF.

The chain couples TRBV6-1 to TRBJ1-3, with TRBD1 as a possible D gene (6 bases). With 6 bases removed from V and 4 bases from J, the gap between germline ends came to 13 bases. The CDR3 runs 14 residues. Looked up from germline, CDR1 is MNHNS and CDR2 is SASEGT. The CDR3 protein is CASSTGRSGNTIYF. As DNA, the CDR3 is TGTGCCAGCAGCACAGGGCGATCGGGAAACACCATATATTTT.

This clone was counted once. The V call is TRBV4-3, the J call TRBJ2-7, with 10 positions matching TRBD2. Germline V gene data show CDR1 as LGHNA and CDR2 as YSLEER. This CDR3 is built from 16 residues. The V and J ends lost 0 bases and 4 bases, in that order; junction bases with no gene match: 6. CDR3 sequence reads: CASSQDKRGGTYEQYF. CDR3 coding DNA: TGCGCCAGCAGCCAAGATAAGCGGGGGGGGACTTACGAGCAGTACTTC.

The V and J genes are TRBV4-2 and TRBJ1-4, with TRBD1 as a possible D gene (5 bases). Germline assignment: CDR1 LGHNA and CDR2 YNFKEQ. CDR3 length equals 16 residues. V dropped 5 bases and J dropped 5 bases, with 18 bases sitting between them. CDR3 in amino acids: CASSFQGGQMNEKLFF. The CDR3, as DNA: TGTGCCAGCAGCTTCCAAGGTGGACAAATGAATGAAAAACTGTTTTTT.

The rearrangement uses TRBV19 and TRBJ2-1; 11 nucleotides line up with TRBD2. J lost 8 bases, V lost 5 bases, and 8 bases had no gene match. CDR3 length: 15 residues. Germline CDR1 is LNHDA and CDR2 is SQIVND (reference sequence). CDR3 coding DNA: TGTGCCAGTAGTTTGAGACTAGCGGGGCGGGATGAGCAGTTCTTC. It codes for CASSLRLAGRDEQFF.

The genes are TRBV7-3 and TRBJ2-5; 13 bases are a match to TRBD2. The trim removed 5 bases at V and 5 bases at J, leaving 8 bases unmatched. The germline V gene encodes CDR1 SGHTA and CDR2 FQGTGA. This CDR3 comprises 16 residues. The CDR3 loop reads CASSKTSGGPGETQYF. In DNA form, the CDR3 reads TGTGCCAGCAGCAAGACTAGCGGGGGGCCCGGGGAGACCCAGTACTTC.

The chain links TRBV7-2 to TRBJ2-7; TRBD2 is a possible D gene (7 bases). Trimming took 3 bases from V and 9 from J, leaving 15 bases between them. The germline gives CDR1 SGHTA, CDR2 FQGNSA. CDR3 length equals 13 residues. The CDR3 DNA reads TGTGCCAGCAGCTTCCGGGGGGCATTGTCGCAGTACTTC. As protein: CASSFRGALSQYF.

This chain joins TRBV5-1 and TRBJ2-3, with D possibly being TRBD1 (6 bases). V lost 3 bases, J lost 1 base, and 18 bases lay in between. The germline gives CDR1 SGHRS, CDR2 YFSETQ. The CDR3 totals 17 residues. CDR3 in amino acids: CASSSPPGQPGTDTQYF. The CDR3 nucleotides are TGCGCCAGCAGCTCCCCCCCGGGACAACCCGGCACAGATACGCAGTATTTT.

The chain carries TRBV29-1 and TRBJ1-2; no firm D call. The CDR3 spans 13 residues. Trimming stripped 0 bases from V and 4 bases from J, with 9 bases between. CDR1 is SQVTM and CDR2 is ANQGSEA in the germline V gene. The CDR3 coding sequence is TGCAGCGTTGAAGATCCAGACTCCTATGGCTACACCTTC. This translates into CSVEDPDSYGYTF. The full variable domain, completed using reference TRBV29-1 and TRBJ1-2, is SAVISQKPSRDICQRGTSLTIQCQVDSQVTMMFWYRQQPGQSLTLIATANQGSEATYESGFVIDKFPISRPNLTFSTLTVSNMSPEDSSIYLCSVEDPDSYGYTFGSGTRLTVV.

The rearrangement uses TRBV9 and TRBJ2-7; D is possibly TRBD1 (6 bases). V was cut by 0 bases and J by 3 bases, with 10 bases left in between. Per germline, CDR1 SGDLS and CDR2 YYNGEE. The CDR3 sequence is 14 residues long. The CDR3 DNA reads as TGTGCCAGCAGCGTAGGCTTAGGGGGCTACGAGCAGTACTTC. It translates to CASSVGLGGYEQYF.

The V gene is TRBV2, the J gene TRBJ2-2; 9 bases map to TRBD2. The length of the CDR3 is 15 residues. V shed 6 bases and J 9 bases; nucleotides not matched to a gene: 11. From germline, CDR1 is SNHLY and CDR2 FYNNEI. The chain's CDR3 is CASSPGTSPTWELFF. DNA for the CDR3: TGTGCCAGCAGCCCCGGGACTAGCCCCACGTGGGAGCTGTTTTTT. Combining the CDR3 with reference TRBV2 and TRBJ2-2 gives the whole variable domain EPEVTQTPSHQVTQMGQEVILRCVPISNHLYFYWYRQILGQKVEFLVSFYNNEISEKSEIFDDQFSVERPDGSNFTLKIRSTKLEDSAMYFCASSPGTSPTWELFFGEGSRLTVL.

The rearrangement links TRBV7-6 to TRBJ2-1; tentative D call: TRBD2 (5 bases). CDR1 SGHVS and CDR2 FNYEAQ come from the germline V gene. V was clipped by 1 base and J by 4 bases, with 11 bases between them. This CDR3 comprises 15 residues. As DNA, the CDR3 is TGTGCCAGCAGCTTAGAAAGGGTAGCGTACAATGAGCAGTTCTTC. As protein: CASSLERVAYNEQFF.

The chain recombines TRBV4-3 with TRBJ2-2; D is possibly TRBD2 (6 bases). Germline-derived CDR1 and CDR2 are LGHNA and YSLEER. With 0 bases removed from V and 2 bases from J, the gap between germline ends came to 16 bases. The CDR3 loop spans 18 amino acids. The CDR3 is CASSQDLGPGVNTGELFF. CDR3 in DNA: TGCGCCAGCAGCCAAGATCTCGGCCCGGGGGTCAACACCGGGGAGCTGTTTTTT.

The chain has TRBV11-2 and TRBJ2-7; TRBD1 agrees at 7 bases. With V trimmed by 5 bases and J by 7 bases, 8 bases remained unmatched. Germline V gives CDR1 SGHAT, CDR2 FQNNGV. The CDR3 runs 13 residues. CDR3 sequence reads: CASSDDRVREQYF. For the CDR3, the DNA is TGTGCCAGCAGCGATGACAGGGTAAGGGAGCAGTACTTC.

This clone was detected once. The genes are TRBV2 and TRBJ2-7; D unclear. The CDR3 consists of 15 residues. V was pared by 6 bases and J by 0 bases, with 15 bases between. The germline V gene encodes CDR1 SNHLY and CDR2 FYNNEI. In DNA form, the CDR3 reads TGTGCCAGCAGCCGAACCCACACAGTCTCCTACGAGCAGTACTTC. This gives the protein CASSRTHTVSYEQYF. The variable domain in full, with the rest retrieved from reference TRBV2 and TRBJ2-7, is EPEVTQTPSHQVTQMGQEVILRCVPISNHLYFYWYRQILGQKVEFLVSFYNNEISEKSEIFDDQFSVERPDGSNFTLKIRSTKLEDSAMYFCASSRTHTVSYEQYFGPGTRLTVT.

In nucleotides, the CDR3 is TGCGCCAGCAGCCAAGATATAGATCTCTACGAGCAGTACTTC. It codes for CASSQDIDLYEQYF. J is TRBJ2-7 and V is TRBV4-1; D gene unclear. V was pared by 0 bases and J by 3 bases, with 9 bases between. CDR1 and CDR2 (germline): MGHRA, YSYEKL. CDR3 length: 14 residues.

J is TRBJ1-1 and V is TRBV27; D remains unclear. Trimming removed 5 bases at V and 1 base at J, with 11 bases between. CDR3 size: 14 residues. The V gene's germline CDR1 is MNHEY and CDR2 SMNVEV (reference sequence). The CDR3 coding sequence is TGTGCCAGCAGTAGAGGTTACTCGAACACTGAAGCTTTCTTT. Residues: CASSRGYSNTEAFF.

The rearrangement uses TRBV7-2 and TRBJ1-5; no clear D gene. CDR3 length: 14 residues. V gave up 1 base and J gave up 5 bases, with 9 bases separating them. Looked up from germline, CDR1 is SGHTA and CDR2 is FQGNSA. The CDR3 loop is CASSLDGVDQPQHF. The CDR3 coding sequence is TGTGCCAGCAGCTTAGACGGTGTGGATCAGCCCCAGCATTTT.